These 26 T cell receptor beta chains originate from one sample sequenced in a study of blood T cell repertoires in COVID-19 (TCRdb year 2020). The protocol used for the library was the immunoSEQ multiplex PCR assay. Not all clones reach the TCRdb copy of this immuneACCESS table, which keeps in-frame sequences only. Checked studies attribute under half of the gap to unresolved V genes and leave the rest unexplained. This sample is represented by some 64,000 clones; roughly 84% of them were singletons. Approximately 3.9% of the sample rests with the top ten. Sequenced: peripheral blood. These receptors were taken from a man between 65 and 85 years old with acute or convalescent COVID-19.

Notes on this clone: A much larger clone sits a single nucleotide away, making a read error possible. The V gene is TRBV7-2, the J gene TRBJ1-2, with D perhaps TRBD1 (5 bases). Trimming pared 3 bases from V and 2 bases from J, leaving 7 bases between. The CDR3 runs to 13 residues. CDR1 and CDR2 (germline): SGHTA, FQGNSA. Here the CDR3 DNA reads TGTGCCAGCAGCTTGACAGCGAACTATGGCTACACCTTC. Translated, it gives CASSLTANYGYTF.

The chain uses TRBV18 and TRBJ1-5; the D is unclear. Between the trimmed V and J ends, which lost 3 bases and 0 bases, there was a span of 3 bases. Germline loops: CDR1 KGHSH, CDR2 LQKENI. The CDR3 runs to 13 residues. CDR3 sequence (DNA): TGTGCCAGCTCACCGGCTAGCAATCAGCCCCAGCATTTT. It yields the protein CASSPASNQPQHF.

The gene calls are TRBV5-1 and TRBJ2-5; D is possibly TRBD1 (5 bases). This CDR3 spans 14 amino acids. Germline loops: CDR1 SGHRS, CDR2 YFSETQ. Deletions cut 4 bases from V and 5 bases from J, with 15 bases between. The CDR3 loop reads CASSRLLGAETQYF. The DNA for the CDR3 is TGCGCCAGCAGCCGACTCTTAGGGGCGGAGACCCAGTACTTC.

V and J are TRBV5-1 and TRBJ2-3, with TRBD2 matching 8 bases. The germline CDR1 and CDR2 sequences are SGHRS and YFSETQ. The V and J ends lost 2 bases and 0 bases, in that order; junction bases with no gene match: 2. The CDR3 spans 15 residues. CDR3 sequence (DNA): TGCGCCAGCAGCTTTCGGGGGGGTAGCACAGATACGCAGTATTTT. It translates to CASSFRGGSTDTQYF. Based on the CDR3 plus reference TRBV5-1 and TRBJ2-3, the full variable domain is KAGVTQTPRYLIKTRGQQVTLSCSPISGHRSVSWYQQTPGQGLQFLFEYFSETQRNKGNFPGRFSGRQFSNSRSEMNVSTLELGDSALYLCASSFRGGSTDTQYFGPGTRLTVL.

The chain recombines TRBV4-3 with TRBJ1-5, with 7 nucleotides matching TRBD1. The germline V gene has CDR1 LGHNA and CDR2 YSLEER. Trimming at V came to 1 base and at J to 7 bases, leaving 4 bases not matched to a gene. The CDR3 has 14 residues. The CDR3 spells CASSQGLGGQPQHF. The CDR3, as DNA: TGCGCCAGCAGCCAAGGTTTAGGGGGCCAGCCCCAGCATTTT.

This rearrangement joins TRBV5-4 to TRBJ2-7; 7 bases are a match to TRBD1. The CDR3 extends over 15 amino acids. Germline CDR1 and CDR2: SGHNT and YYREEE (reference sequence). The V segment lost 0 bases and the J segment 4 bases; nucleotides outside the gene matches: 7. CDR3 sequence reads: CASSLAPGTAYEQYF. The CDR3 DNA follows: TGTGCCAGCAGCTTGGCCCCCGGGACAGCTTACGAGCAGTACTTC.

The genes are TRBV6-4 and TRBJ1-2; D not resolved. V dropped 4 bases and J dropped 1 base, with 7 bases sitting between them. The CDR3 extends over 13 amino acids. CDR1 MRHNA and CDR2 SNTAGT come from the germline V gene. The CDR3 sequence: CASSVGSNYGYTF. The CDR3 DNA follows: TGTGCCAGCAGTGTTGGGAGTAACTATGGCTACACCTTC.

The table lists this clone with a count of one. This chain links TRBV27 with TRBJ2-7; no clear D. The V gene lost 7 bases and the J gene lost 1 base, with 14 bases spanning the gap. The CDR3 runs 14 residues. Germline V gene sequence: CDR1 MNHEY, CDR2 SMNVEV (reference sequence). The CDR3 loop reads CASNPGPTSYEQYF. In nucleotides, the CDR3 is TGTGCCAGCAATCCGGGTCCAACATCCTACGAGCAGTACTTC.

This clone occurred a few times. The V gene is TRBV3-1 (or the pseudogene TRBV3-2), the J gene TRBJ2-7; possibly TRBD2 for D (6 bases). The CDR3 totals 12 residues. V lost 1 base, J lost 6 bases, and 7 bases lay in between. Germline loops: CDR1 LGHDT, CDR2 YNNKEL (reference sequence). As DNA, the CDR3 is TGTGCCAGCAGCCAAGGGCGGGGCGAGCAGTACTTC. As protein: CASSQGRGEQYF.

There are a few counts of this clone. The chain uses TRBV6-6 and TRBJ1-3; a weak D match, TRBD1 (6 bases). Trimming removed 2 bases from V and 2 bases from J, with 13 bases in between. Germline V CDR1 and CDR2: MNHNY, SVGAGI (reference sequence). The CDR3 totals 16 residues. The CDR3 region is CASSYQQGTTGNTIYF. CDR3 DNA sequence: TGTGCCAGCAGTTACCAACAGGGAACTACTGGAAACACCATATATTTT.

This rearrangement joins TRBV14 to TRBJ1-2; D gene uncertain. The V gene's germline CDR1 is SGHDN and CDR2 FVKESK. The CDR3 totals 13 residues. Deletions cut 4 bases from V and 7 bases from J, with 13 bases between. The CDR3 DNA reads TGTGCCAGCAGCCCCCGAGGAGGCTTTGGCTACACCTTC. Amino acid sequence: CASSPRGGFGYTF.

The rearrangement links TRBV7-2 to TRBJ2-7, with 8 bases lining up with TRBD1. The V segment lost 4 bases and the J segment 5 bases; nucleotides outside the gene matches: 7. The germline V gene has CDR1 SGHTA and CDR2 FQGNSA. The CDR3 has 14 amino acids. CDR3 sequence: CASSSRTGLDEQYF. In DNA, the CDR3 is TGTGCCAGCAGCTCACGGACAGGGTTGGACGAGCAGTACTTC. Full variable domain (rest looked up from reference TRBV7-2 and TRBJ2-7): GAGVSQSPSNKVTEKGKDVELRCDPISGHTALYWYRQSLGQGLEFLIYFQGNSAPDKSGLPSDRFSAERTGGSVSTLTIQRTQQEDSAVYLCASSSRTGLDEQYFGPGTRLTVT.

The rearrangement uses TRBV6-6 and TRBJ2-7, with D maybe TRBD2 (6 bases). The CDR3 totals 12 residues. The germline V and J ends were trimmed by 6 bases and 7 bases, with 13 bases remaining between them. Germline CDR1 reads MNHNY; CDR2 reads SVGAGI (reference sequence). The CDR3 DNA is TGTGCCAGCAGCCCTCACGGGGGAGAGCAGTACTTC. Amino acid sequence: CASSPHGGEQYF.

The rearrangement links TRBV5-1 to TRBJ2-5; 7 bases fit TRBD2. Germline values: CDR1 SGHRS, CDR2 YFSETQ. V gave up 0 bases and J gave up 5 bases; unmatched junction bases: 7. There are 15 residues in the CDR3. The CDR3 loop is CASSLEGLVRETQYF. Here the CDR3 DNA reads TGCGCCAGCAGCTTGGAAGGACTAGTCAGGGAGACCCAGTACTTC.

This clone was picked up a small number of times. This chain links TRBV3-1 (or the pseudogene TRBV3-2) with TRBJ2-1; 8 bases line up with TRBD2. The V and J ends lost 5 bases and 0 bases, in that order; junction bases with no gene match: 6. CDR3 size: 16 residues. Germline CDR1 reads LGHDT; CDR2 reads YNNKEL (reference sequence). The CDR3 DNA sequence: TGTGCCAGCAGCACTAGCGGATCCCTCTCCTACAATGAGCAGTTCTTC. This translates into CASSTSGSLSYNEQFF.

The chain employs TRBV28 and TRBJ1-2, with 11 bases identical to TRBD1. The CDR3 runs 13 residues. Germline assignment: CDR1 MDHEN and CDR2 SYDVKM. Trimming removed 6 bases from V and 7 bases from J; junction bases left unmatched: 4. The CDR3 protein is CASSGQGASGYTF. In nucleotides, the CDR3 is TGTGCCAGCAGCGGACAGGGGGCGAGTGGCTACACCTTC.

The V gene is TRBV5-8, the J gene TRBJ1-4, with 12 bases aligning to TRBD1. CDR1 is SGHTS and CDR2 is YDEGEE in the germline V gene. The CDR3 is 16 amino acids. V shed 4 bases, J shed 4 bases, and the junction held 5 bases outside the gene matches. CDR3 protein: CASSPGQGAFNEKLFF. In DNA, the CDR3 is TGTGCCAGCAGCCCGGGACAGGGGGCGTTTAATGAAAAACTGTTTTTT. Combining the CDR3 with reference TRBV5-8 and TRBJ1-4 gives the whole variable domain EAGVTQSPTHLIKTRGQQATLRCSPISGHTSVYWYQQALGLGLQFLLWYDEGEERNRGNFPPRFSGRQFPNYSSELNVNALELEDSALYLCASSPGQGAFNEKLFFGSGTQLSVL.

The rearrangement uses TRBV18 and TRBJ2-7, with 8 bases lining up with TRBD1. The CDR3 totals 14 residues. J gave up 5 bases and V 6 bases, and 9 bases lay outside the gene matches. In germline, CDR1 is KGHSH, CDR2 LQKENI. As DNA, the CDR3 is TGTGCCAGCTCGCGCTCAGGGGGCATCGACGAGCAGTACTTC. This gives the protein CASSRSGGIDEQYF.

This rearrangement joins TRBV13 to TRBJ2-7, with 14 bases lining up with TRBD2. Germline V gene sequence: CDR1 PRHDT, CDR2 FYEKMQ (reference sequence). The CDR3 runs 18 residues. J lost 4 bases, V lost 5 bases, and 13 bases had no gene match. The CDR3 sequence is CASSGPTSGGVLPYEQYF. Written as DNA, the CDR3 is TGTGCCAGCAGCGGGCCGACTAGCGGGGGGGTTCTGCCATACGAGCAGTACTTC.

This rearrangement joins TRBV7-9 to TRBJ2-3; D unresolved. In germline, CDR1 is SEHNR, CDR2 FQNEAQ (reference sequence). V lost 7 bases, J lost 1 base, and 15 bases lay in between. This CDR3 is 15 amino acids long. The CDR3: CASTIQSSGTDTQYF. The CDR3, as DNA: TGTGCCAGCACCATACAGTCGTCGGGCACAGATACGCAGTATTTT.

V gene TRBV6-1 combines with J gene TRBJ1-1, with a tentative D call TRBD1 (5 bases). There are 13 residues in the CDR3. The V and J ends lost 0 bases and 5 bases respectively, with 7 bases between them. Per germline, CDR1 MNHNS and CDR2 SASEGT. CDR3 residues: CASSEARTTEAFF. CDR3 in DNA: TGTGCCAGCAGTGAAGCGCGGACAACTGAAGCTTTCTTT.

The CDR3 DNA follows: TGTGCCAGCAACTTCCTAGGGGGGGCGACAGATACGCAGTATTTT. The encoded protein is CASNFLGGATDTQYF. The rearrangement joins TRBV9 to TRBJ2-3, with a tentative D call TRBD2 (7 bases). Trimming stripped 6 bases from V and 3 bases from J, with 17 bases between. Germline assignment: CDR1 SGDLS and CDR2 YYNGEE. The CDR3 is 15 residues long.

As regards this clone: At the DNA level, this CDR3 is encoded by other sequences in the same sample as well. The chain recombines TRBV7-9 with TRBJ1-1; the D is unclear. The germline V gene has CDR1 SEHNR and CDR2 FQNEAQ (reference sequence). V was trimmed by 4 bases and J by 1 base, leaving 7 bases between them. CDR3 length: 13 residues. The CDR3 DNA sequence: TGTGCCAGCAGCTCGACGGGGAACACTGAAGCTTTCTTT. Translation: CASSSTGNTEAFF.

The chain recombines TRBV7-2 with TRBJ1-2; tentatively, D is TRBD1 (5 bases). The V end lost 0 bases, the J end lost 4 bases, and 12 bases lay between the germline ends. Germline lookup yields CDR1 SGHTA and CDR2 FQGNSA. CDR3 size: 15 residues. CDR3 residues: CASSLAQGGAYGYTF. CDR3 nucleotide sequence: TGTGCCAGCAGCTTAGCGCAGGGTGGTGCCTATGGCTACACCTTC.

The V gene is TRBV19, the J gene TRBJ2-6; a weak D match, TRBD1 (5 bases). Germline-derived CDR1 and CDR2 are LNHDA and SQIVND (reference sequence). The CDR3 is 17 residues long. Trimming left V 2 bases short and J 4 bases short, with 15 bases between. As DNA, the CDR3 is TGTGCCAGTAGTATAAGATCTCCAGGGTCCGGGGCCAACGTCCTGACTTTC. Protein: CASSIRSPGSGANVLTF.

The chain couples TRBV7-2 to TRBJ2-6; maybe TRBD2 (6 bases). CDR1 and CDR2 from the germline V gene are SGHTA and FQGNSA. Trimming pared 1 base from V and 2 bases from J, leaving 6 bases between. This CDR3 is 15 amino acids long. CDR3 sequence: CASSLGGAGANVLTF. The DNA of the CDR3 is TGTGCCAGCAGCTTAGGGGGGGCTGGGGCCAACGTCCTGACTTTC.